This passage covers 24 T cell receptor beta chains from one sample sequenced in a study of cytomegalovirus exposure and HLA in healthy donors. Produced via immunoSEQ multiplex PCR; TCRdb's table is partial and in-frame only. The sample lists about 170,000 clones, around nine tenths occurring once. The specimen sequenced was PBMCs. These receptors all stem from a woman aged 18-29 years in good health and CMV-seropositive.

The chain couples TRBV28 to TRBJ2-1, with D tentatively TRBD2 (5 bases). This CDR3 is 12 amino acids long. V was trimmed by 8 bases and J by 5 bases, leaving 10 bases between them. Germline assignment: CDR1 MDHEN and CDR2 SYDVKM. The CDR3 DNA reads TGTGCCAGCCCGGACGGGAACAATGAGCAGTTCTTC. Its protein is CASPDGNNEQFF.

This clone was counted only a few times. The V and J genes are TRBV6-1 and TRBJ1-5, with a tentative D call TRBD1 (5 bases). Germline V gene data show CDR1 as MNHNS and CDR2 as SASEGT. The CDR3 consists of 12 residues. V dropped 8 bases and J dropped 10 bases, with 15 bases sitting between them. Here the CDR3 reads CASVRTGGPQHF. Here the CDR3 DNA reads TGTGCCAGCGTAAGGACCGGGGGACCCCAGCATTTT.

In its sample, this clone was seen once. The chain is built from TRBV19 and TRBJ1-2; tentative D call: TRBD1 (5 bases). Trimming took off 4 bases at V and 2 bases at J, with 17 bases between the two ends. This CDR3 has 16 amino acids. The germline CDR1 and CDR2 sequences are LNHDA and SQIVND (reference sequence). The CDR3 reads CASSTYQTALNYGYTF. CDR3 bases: TGTGCCAGTAGTACTTATCAGACAGCCTTAAACTATGGCTACACCTTC.

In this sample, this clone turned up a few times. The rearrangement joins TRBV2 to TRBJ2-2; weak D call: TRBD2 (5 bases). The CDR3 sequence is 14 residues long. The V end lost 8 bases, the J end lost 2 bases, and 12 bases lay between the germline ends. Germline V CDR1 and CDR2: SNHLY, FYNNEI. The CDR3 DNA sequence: TGTGCCAGCCGACGGACTGTAAACACCGGGGAGCTGTTTTTT. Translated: CASRRTVNTGELFF.

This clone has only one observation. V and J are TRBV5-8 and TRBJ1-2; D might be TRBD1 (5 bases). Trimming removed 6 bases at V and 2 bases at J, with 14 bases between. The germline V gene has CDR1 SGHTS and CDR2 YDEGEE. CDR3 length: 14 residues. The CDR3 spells CASIRVGGNYGYTF. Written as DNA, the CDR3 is TGTGCCAGCATCCGAGTGGGGGGAAACTATGGCTACACCTTC.

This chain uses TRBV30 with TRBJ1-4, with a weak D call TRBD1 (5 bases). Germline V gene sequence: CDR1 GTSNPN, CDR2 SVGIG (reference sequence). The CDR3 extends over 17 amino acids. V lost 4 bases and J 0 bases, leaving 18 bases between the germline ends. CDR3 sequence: CAWTHKGITATNEKLFF. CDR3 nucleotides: TGTGCCTGGACCCACAAGGGGATTACTGCAACTAATGAAAAACTGTTTTTT.

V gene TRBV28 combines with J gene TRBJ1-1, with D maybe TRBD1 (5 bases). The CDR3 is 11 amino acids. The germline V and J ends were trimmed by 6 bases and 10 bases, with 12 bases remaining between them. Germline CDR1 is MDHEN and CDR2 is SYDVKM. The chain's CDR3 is CASSADGAAFF. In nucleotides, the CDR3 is TGTGCCAGCAGCGCGGATGGGGCAGCTTTCTTT.

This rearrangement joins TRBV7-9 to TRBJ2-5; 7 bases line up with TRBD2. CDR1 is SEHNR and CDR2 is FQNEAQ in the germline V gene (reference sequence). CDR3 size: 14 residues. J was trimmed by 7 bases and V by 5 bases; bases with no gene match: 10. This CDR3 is CASSPWGGVATQYF. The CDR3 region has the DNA TGTGCCAGCAGCCCTTGGGGAGGGGTGGCGACCCAGTACTTC.

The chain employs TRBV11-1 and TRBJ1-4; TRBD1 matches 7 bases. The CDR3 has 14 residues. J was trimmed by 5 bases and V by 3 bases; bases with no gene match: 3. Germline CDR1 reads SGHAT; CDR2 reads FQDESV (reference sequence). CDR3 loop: CASSFDRANEKLFF. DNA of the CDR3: TGTGCCAGCAGCTTCGACAGGGCAAATGAAAAACTGTTTTTT.

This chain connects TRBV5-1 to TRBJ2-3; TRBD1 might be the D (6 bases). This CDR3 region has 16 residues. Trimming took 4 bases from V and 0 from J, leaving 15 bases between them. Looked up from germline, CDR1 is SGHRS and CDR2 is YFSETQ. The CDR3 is CASSQGLDWSTDTQYF. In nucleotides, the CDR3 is TGCGCCAGCAGCCAGGGGTTGGATTGGAGCACAGATACGCAGTATTTT.

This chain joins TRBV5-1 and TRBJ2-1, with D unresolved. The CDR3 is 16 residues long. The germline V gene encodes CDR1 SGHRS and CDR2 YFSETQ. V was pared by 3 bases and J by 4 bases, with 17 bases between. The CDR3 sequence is CASSSQTDTRYNEQFF. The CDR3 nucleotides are TGCGCCAGCAGCTCCCAAACTGACACAAGGTACAATGAGCAGTTCTTC.

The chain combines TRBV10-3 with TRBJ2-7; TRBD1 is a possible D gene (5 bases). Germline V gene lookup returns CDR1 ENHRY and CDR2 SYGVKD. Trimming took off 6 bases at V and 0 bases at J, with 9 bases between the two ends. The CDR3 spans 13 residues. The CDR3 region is CAISRQSSYEQYF. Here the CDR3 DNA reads TGTGCCATCAGCAGACAGAGCTCCTACGAGCAGTACTTC.

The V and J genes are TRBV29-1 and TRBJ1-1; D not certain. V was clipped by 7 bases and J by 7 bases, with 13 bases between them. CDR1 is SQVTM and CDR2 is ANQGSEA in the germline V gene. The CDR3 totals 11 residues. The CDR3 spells CSAPIPDEAFF. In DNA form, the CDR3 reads TGCAGCGCCCCTATACCCGATGAAGCTTTCTTT.

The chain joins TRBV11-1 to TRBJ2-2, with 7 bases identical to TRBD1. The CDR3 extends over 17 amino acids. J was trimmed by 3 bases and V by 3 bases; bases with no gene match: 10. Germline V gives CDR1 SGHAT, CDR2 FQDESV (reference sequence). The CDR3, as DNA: TGTGCCAGCAGCTTTCCCCATGACAGGGACGACACCGGGGAGCTGTTTTTT. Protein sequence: CASSFPHDRDDTGELFF.

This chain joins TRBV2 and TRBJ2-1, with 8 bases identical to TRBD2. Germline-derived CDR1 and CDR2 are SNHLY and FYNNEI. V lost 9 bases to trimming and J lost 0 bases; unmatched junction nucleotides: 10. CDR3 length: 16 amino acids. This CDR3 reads CASEAGGADSYNEQFF. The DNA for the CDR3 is TGTGCCAGTGAGGCGGGGGGAGCGGACTCCTACAATGAGCAGTTCTTC.

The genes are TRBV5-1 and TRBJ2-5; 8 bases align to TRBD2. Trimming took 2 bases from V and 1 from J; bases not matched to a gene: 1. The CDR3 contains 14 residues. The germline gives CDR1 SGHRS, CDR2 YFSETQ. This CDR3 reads CASSFTSGQETQYF. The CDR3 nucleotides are TGCGCCAGCAGCTTTACTAGCGGCCAAGAGACCCAGTACTTC.

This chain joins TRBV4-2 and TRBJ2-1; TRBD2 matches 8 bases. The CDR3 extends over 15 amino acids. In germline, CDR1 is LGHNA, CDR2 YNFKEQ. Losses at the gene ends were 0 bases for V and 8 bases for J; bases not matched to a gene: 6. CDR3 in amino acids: CASSQEAATSDEQFF. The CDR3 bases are TGTGCCAGCAGCCAAGAGGCTGCGACTAGCGATGAGCAGTTCTTC.

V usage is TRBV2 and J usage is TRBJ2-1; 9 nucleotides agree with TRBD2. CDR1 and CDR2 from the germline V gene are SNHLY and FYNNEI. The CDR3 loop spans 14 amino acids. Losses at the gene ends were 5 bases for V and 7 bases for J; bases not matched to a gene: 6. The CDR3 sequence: CASSMLAGRNEQFF. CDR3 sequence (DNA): TGTGCCAGCAGTATGCTAGCGGGACGGAATGAGCAGTTCTTC.

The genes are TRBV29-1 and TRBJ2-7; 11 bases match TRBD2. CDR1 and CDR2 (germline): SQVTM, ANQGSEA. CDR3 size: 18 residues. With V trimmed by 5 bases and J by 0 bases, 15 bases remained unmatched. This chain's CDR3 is CSVYGTSGRKSNSYEQYF. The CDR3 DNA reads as TGCAGCGTTTACGGGACTAGCGGCAGAAAATCCAACTCCTACGAGCAGTACTTC.

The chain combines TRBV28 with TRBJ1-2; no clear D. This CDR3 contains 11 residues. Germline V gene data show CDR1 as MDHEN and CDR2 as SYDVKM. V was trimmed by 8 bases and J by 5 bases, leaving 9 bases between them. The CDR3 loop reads CASRRDYGYTF. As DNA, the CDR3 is TGTGCCAGCCGACGGGATTATGGCTACACCTTC.

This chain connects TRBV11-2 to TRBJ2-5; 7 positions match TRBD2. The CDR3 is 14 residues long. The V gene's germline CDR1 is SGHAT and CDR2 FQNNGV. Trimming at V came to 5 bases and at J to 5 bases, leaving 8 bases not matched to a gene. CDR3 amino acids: CASSLRGRQETQYF. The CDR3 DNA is TGTGCCAGCAGCCTCCGCGGGAGACAGGAGACCCAGTACTTC. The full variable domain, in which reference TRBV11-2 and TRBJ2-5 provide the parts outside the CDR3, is EAGVAQSPRYKIIEKRQSVAFWCNPISGHATLYWYQQILGQGPKLLIQFQNNGVVDDSQLPKDRFSAERLKGVDSTLKIQPAKLEDSAVYLCASSLRGRQETQYFGPGTRLLVL.

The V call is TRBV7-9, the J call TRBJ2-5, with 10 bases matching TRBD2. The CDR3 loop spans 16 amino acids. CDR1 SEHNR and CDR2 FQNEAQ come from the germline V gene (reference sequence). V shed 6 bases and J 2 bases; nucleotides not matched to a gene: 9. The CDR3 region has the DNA TGTGCCAGCAGTCCCGGGACTAGCGCCTCTCAAGAGACCCAGTACTTC. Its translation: CASSPGTSASQETQYF.

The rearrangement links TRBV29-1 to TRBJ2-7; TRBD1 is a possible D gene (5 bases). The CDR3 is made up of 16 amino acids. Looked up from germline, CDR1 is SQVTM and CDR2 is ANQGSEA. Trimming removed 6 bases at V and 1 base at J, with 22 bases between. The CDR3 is CSVGTGPRRGSYEQYF. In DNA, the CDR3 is TGCAGCGTCGGAACCGGGCCGCGTAGGGGATCCTACGAGCAGTACTTC.

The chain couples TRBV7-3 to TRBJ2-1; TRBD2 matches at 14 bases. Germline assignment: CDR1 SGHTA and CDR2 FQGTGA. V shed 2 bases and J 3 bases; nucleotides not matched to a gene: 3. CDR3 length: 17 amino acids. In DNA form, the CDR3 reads TGTGCCAGCAGCTTATTGGGGACTAGCGGGAGCTACAATGAGCAGTTCTTC. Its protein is CASSLLGTSGSYNEQFF.